These 20 T cell receptor beta chains share one sample of origin, sequenced in a study of OX40 agonist ivuxolimab in advanced cancers. The protocol was immunoSEQ multiplex PCR, while the TCRdb copy is restricted to in-frame clones and leaves out a portion. The data hold tens of thousands of clones, with about four fifths observed a single time. Sequencing used CD4+ or CD8+ T cells sorted from blood, obtained in a trial of the OX40 agonist ivuxolimab. These receptors came from an adult with an advanced solid tumor such as melanoma, head and neck, liver or kidney cancer.

The chain carries TRBV10-2 and TRBJ2-7, with 8 bases fitting TRBD1. The germline CDR1 and CDR2 sequences are WSHSY and SAAADI. V lost 9 bases, J lost 1 base, and 2 bases stayed unmatched. The CDR3 totals 12 residues. The CDR3 region has the DNA TGCGCCAGTCGACAGGGGTCCTACGAGCAGTACTTC. As protein: CASRQGSYEQYF.

This sequence joins TRBV6-5 and TRBJ2-7; D might be TRBD1 or TRBD2, each matching 5 bases. The CDR3 is 15 residues long. The germline gives CDR1 MNHEY, CDR2 SVGAGI. Trimming removed 0 bases from V and 2 bases from J, with 11 bases in between. The CDR3 sequence is CASSYSRGGPYEQYF. CDR3 DNA sequence: TGTGCCAGCAGTTACTCGAGGGGTGGCCCCTACGAGCAGTACTTC.

The chain uses TRBV2 and TRBJ1-6; D is undetermined. The germline gives CDR1 SNHLY, CDR2 FYNNEI. Trimming took off 1 base at V and 4 bases at J, with 5 bases between the two ends. The CDR3 has 14 residues. In nucleotides, the CDR3 is TGTGCCAGCAGTGAAGAACTTTATAATTCACCCCTCCACTTT. Protein sequence: CASSEELYNSPLHF.

The V and J genes are TRBV5-5 and TRBJ2-5; the D gene is possibly TRBD2 (7 bases). In germline, CDR1 is SGHKS, CDR2 YYEKEE (reference sequence). V was cut by 4 bases and J by 1 base, with 23 bases left in between. The CDR3 is 18 amino acids. The DNA for the CDR3 is TGTGCCAGCAGCAAGGGAGGGTCAGGGGACTATCTCCAAGAGACCCAGTACTTC. It encodes CASSKGGSGDYLQETQYF.

This chain connects TRBV28 to TRBJ2-1; TRBD2 matches 8 bases. Germline assignment: CDR1 MDHEN and CDR2 SYDVKM. After removal of 5 bases from V and 14 bases from J, the junction contained 8 bases not matched to a gene. The CDR3 runs 12 residues. This chain's CDR3 is CASSVGGRSEFF. CDR3 nucleotides: TGTGCCAGCAGTGTGGGCGGGAGGTCGGAGTTCTTC.

The chain is built from TRBV2 and TRBJ2-3, with 14 bases lining up with TRBD2. Germline lookup yields CDR1 SNHLY and CDR2 FYNNEI. The CDR3 extends over 13 amino acids. J gave up 5 bases and V 8 bases, and 0 bases lay outside the gene matches. The CDR3 region is CASGTSGRDTQYF. The CDR3 coding sequence is TGTGCCAGCGGGACTAGCGGGAGAGATACGCAGTATTTT.

The chain is built from TRBV7-9 and TRBJ1-1; D is undetermined. Looked up from germline, CDR1 is SEHNR and CDR2 is FQNEAQ (reference sequence). Trimming took 6 bases from V and 9 from J, leaving 17 bases between them. The CDR3 consists of 13 residues. This chain's CDR3 is CASSAAAGAKAFF. CDR3 in DNA: TGTGCCAGCAGTGCCGCGGCGGGAGCCAAAGCTTTCTTT.

This sequence joins TRBV10-3 and TRBJ1-3; D not certain. Germline CDR1 ENHRY, CDR2 SYGVKD. The CDR3 is 15 amino acids. Deletions cut 3 bases from V and 0 bases from J, with 9 bases between. The CDR3 bases are TGTGCCATCAGTGAAGGCGTCCACTCTGGAAACACCATATATTTT. This gives the protein CAISEGVHSGNTIYF.

The chain joins TRBV25-1 to TRBJ1-4; D remains ambiguous. V dropped 1 base and J dropped 3 bases, with 9 bases sitting between them. This CDR3 is built from 15 residues. Germline V gene lookup returns CDR1 MGHDK and CDR2 SYGVNS. In nucleotides, the CDR3 is TGTGCCAGCAGTGAATCTAGTTTTCCTAATGAAAAACTGTTTTTT. It specifies CASSESSFPNEKLFF.

The rearrangement links TRBV28 to TRBJ1-2, with D uncertain. The CDR3 runs to 12 residues. V gave up 3 bases and J gave up 2 bases, with 4 bases separating them. The germline V gene has CDR1 MDHEN and CDR2 SYDVKM. CDR3 region: CASSFENYGYTF. The CDR3 coding sequence is TGTGCCAGCAGTTTCGAAAACTATGGCTACACCTTC.

J is TRBJ2-5 and V is TRBV15; maybe TRBD2 (6 bases). In germline, CDR1 is LNHNV, CDR2 YYDKDF (reference sequence). This CDR3 has 13 amino acids. Trimming removed 4 bases at V and 1 base at J, with 7 bases between. The CDR3 coding sequence is TGTGCCACCAGCACGGGAGCCCAAGAGACCCAGTACTTC. Protein: CATSTGAQETQYF.

This clone was recorded only once. The chain combines TRBV19 with TRBJ2-7, with 7 bases aligning to TRBD1. Germline loops: CDR1 LNHDA, CDR2 SQIVND (reference sequence). This CDR3 is 13 amino acids long. V lost 6 bases to trimming and J lost 2 bases; unmatched junction nucleotides: 4. CDR3 DNA sequence: TGTGCCAGTAGCTTACAGGGGACCTACGAGCAGTACTTC. Translated, it gives CASSLQGTYEQYF.

The V gene is TRBV15, the J gene TRBJ1-5; D may be TRBD1 (5 bases). Trimming left V 5 bases short and J 3 bases short, with 8 bases between. Per the germline V gene, CDR1 is LNHNV and CDR2 is YYDKDF (reference sequence). The length of the CDR3 is 13 residues. CDR3 bases: TGTGCCACCAGCGGGGGTGCCAATCAGCCCCAGCATTTT. Amino acid sequence: CATSGGANQPQHF.

The chain combines TRBV6-5 with TRBJ2-5; 10 bases line up with TRBD2. Matching the DNA end better, TRBJ2-7 makes the J call doubtful. The CDR3 length is 13 residues. CDR1 and CDR2 (germline): MNHEY, SVGAGI. The CDR3 protein is CASQREGIYEQYF. The CDR3 coding sequence is TGTGCCAGTCAGCGGGAGGGCATCTACGAGCAGTACTTC.

The chain uses TRBV5-1 and TRBJ2-3; TRBD1 matches 7 bases. This CDR3 has 15 amino acids. Germline values: CDR1 SGHRS, CDR2 YFSETQ. V gave up 4 bases and J gave up 6 bases; unmatched junction bases: 11. The CDR3 bases are TGCGCCAGCAGCCGGGACAGTAATTCAGGGGATACGCAGTATTTT. Residues: CASSRDSNSGDTQYF.

The table lists this clone with a count of one. The chain couples TRBV6-6 to TRBJ1-1, with a possible D match to TRBD1 (6 bases). Germline V CDR1 and CDR2: MNHNY, SVGAGI (reference sequence). The V and J ends lost 7 bases and 3 bases respectively, with 12 bases between them. The CDR3 has 13 residues. The chain's CDR3 is CASIRDIYTEAFF. The CDR3 DNA is TGTGCCAGCATCCGGGACATCTACACTGAAGCTTTCTTT.

This rearrangement joins TRBV6-1 to TRBJ2-1, with 7 bases lining up with TRBD2. The CDR3 length is 16 residues. V shed 1 base and J 7 bases; nucleotides not matched to a gene: 10. The germline CDR1 and CDR2 sequences are MNHNS and SASEGT. CDR3 residues: CASSEVIGASGNEQFF. The DNA for the CDR3 is TGTGCCAGCAGTGAAGTAATTGGGGCTAGCGGAAATGAGCAGTTCTTC.

This clone appeared a single time. The rearrangement uses TRBV28 and TRBJ1-4; no clear D. Trimming shortened V by 6 bases and J by 15 bases, and 14 bases separated the two germline ends. Germline V gene data show CDR1 as MDHEN and CDR2 as SYDVKM. The CDR3 loop spans 11 amino acids. CDR3 bases: TGTGCCAGCAGAACCGGGCGCCACTTGTTTTTT. Translated, it gives CASRTGRHLFF.

V is TRBV19 and J is TRBJ1-1, with a possible D match to TRBD1 (5 bases). Germline V gene sequence: CDR1 LNHDA, CDR2 SQIVND (reference sequence). This CDR3 spans 13 amino acids. V lost 6 bases, J lost 1 base, and 9 bases lay in between. Here the CDR3 reads CASRGHRNTEAFF. In DNA form, the CDR3 reads TGTGCCAGTAGGGGGCATCGGAACACTGAAGCTTTCTTT.

The genes are TRBV28 and TRBJ2-6, with D unresolved. Germline values: CDR1 MDHEN, CDR2 SYDVKM. This CDR3 spans 15 amino acids. With 5 bases removed from V and 4 bases from J, the gap between germline ends came to 12 bases. The CDR3 reads CASSPSDAGANVLTF. CDR3 bases: TGTGCCAGCAGTCCCTCAGATGCGGGGGCCAACGTCCTGACTTTC.